This T cell receptor beta chain was profiled in a study of beta chain features in type 1 diabetes. This clone was observed a handful of times. Over 95% purity was reached by all sorted populations. Investigators reverse transcribed all isolated RNA, so they sequenced expressed TCRB transcripts. Profiling relied on immunoSEQ multiplex PCR, and the TCRdb table lists in-frame clones only, not all of them. The table records some 500,000 clones, about 10% of them present only once. CDR1 and CDR2 from the germline V gene are LGHNA and YSLEER. With 4 bases removed from V and 2 bases from J, the gap between germline ends came to 15 bases. This CDR3 has 16 residues.

Sequenced sample: naive CD4+ T cells from blood. V gene TRBV4-3 combines with J gene TRBJ2-1, with D tentatively TRBD2 (6 bases). The receptor's source is a woman younger than 35 in good health. The DNA of the CDR3 is TGCGCCAGCAGCCTGTTAGGACTACCTGCCTACAATGAGCAGTTCTTC. Its protein product is CASSLLGLPAYNEQFF.